This TCR beta chain comes out of a study of blood T cell repertoires in COVID-19 (TCRdb year 2020). General notes on the study: Collaborator samples came from the United States, Italy and Spain and covered acute and convalescent phases of COVID-19. The dataset comprised deeply sampled blood TCRbeta repertoires from subjects exposed to, actively infected with, or recovered from COVID-19. The prospective study material was composed of cDNA or gDNA derived from T cells, B-cell-depleted T cells, or PBMCs. The samples were drawn from two sources: the first 160 participants of the ongoing ImmuneRACE study, and some 1,300 subjects contributed by 6 global collaborators. The repertoires were released in a freely available public database intended as a resource for research on the immune response to SARS-CoV-2. HLA class I and class II types, where available, came from metadata supplied by the sample provider rather than from assay-based typing. A de-identified subject ID, COVID-19 status, age in years and sex were almost always included in the sample metadata.

Trimming removed 3 bases from V and 1 base from J, leaving 13 bases between the germline ends. From a lookup of the germline V gene, CDR1 and CDR2 are KGHSH and LQKENI. The CDR3 sequence holds 15 residues, the cysteine and phenylalanine included. Of all the DNA, just the CDR3 is kept, 45 bases in frame from base 1. Enrolling through a virtual design, the prospective study's participants ranged in age from roughly 18 to 89 years and lived across some 23 United States geographic areas. In the prospective study, cohorts were assigned on the basis of participant-reported clinical history obtained from a screening survey and a study questionnaire. Recovered participants in ImmuneRACE Cohort 3 were defined by two consecutive negative NP/OP PCR tests, clearance by a healthcare professional, or resolution of symptoms. In the prospective study, whole blood, serum and a nasopharyngeal or oropharyngeal swab were collected from each participant by mobile phlebotomists. Over a roughly 2-month period, participants in the prospective study had the option of providing additional blood draws and questionnaires. Blood samples from the prospective study were shipped frozen or at room temperature prior to DNA extraction.

Overall study results and their limits: The amount of clinical and demographic metadata varied by source and participant and was provided uncurated.

TCRbeta CDR3 regions were amplified from genomic DNA using the immunoSEQ Assay, a bias-controlled multiplex PCR. Under the source paper's analysis protocol: Nucleated cell counts per sample were estimated from amplification of reference gene primers within the assay. Sequence reads were collapsed and filtered to measure the absolute abundance of every unique TCRbeta CDR3 rearrangement. For each sample, productive Simpson clonality was calculated by taking the square root of Simpson's diversity index across productive rearrangements. What TCRdb holds here is the immuneACCESS table cut down to in-frame rearrangements. Part of the clones is not present; checked against another copy, under half of the missing clones reflect an unresolved V gene, and the others are unexplained. D and trimming were read from the DNA, whereas the V and J calls and clone size are those reported in that table. In all, the sample holds roughly 280,000 clones, and around 87% of those were seen once. Together, the top ten hold 2.4% of the sample.

As regards this clone: Which antigen it targets is not known. Base qualities are not recorded, but no much larger clone differs from it by a single base.

Material for sequencing was PBMCs or T cells enriched from blood (not recorded which). The source is a woman aged 18-29 years who had recovered from COVID-19. Recombination joined TRBV18 with TRBJ2-7, with TRBD1 perhaps the D gene, on 6 matching bases. The CDR3 sequence is CASSPRGQNSYEQYF. The nucleotides are TGTGCCAGCTCACCCCGTGGACAGAATTCCTACGAGCAGTACTTC.